This T cell receptor beta chain was recorded in a study of a mutant IDH1 vaccine in newly diagnosed glioma. Whole-study context: Mean patient age was approximately 39 years; about 62% were male and approximately 40% female. Beforehand, treatment had been radiotherapy, temozolomide, or both; the majority received both.

The repertoire was sequenced with immunoSEQ multiplex PCR; TCRdb's copy has only in-frame clones and lacks some. This table has tens of thousands of clones, roughly four fifths appearing once. In the case of this clone: Its cognate antigen is unknown. One end of the junction does not line up with germline, which may come from a read error.

Study-wide results and caveats: Detectable vaccine-induced immune responses arose in roughly 93% of patients.

Time point in this sample: week 47, end of study. Doses of 300 ug of mutant IDH1 20-mer peptide were given with topical imiquimod. CDR1 and CDR2 (germline): SGHAT, FQNNGV. The CDR3 has 12 amino acids. The chain has TRBV11-2 and TRBJ2-7; 11 bases line up with TRBD2. This clonotype was obtained from a man between 40 and 49 years old with glioma. The material was PBMCs, obtained from a glioma patient whose treatment included an IDH1 peptide vaccine. The CDR3 nucleotides are TGTGCCAGCAGCTTAGATGGGACTAGCGGACCCTTC. Encoded protein: CASSLDGTSGPF.